Shown below are 27 T cell receptor beta chains from a single sample sequenced in a study of blood T cell repertoires in COVID-19. Profiling relied on immunoSEQ multiplex PCR, and the TCRdb table lists in-frame clones only, not all of them. This table has 250,000 to 300,000 clones, 88% appearing once. The sequenced sample was PBMCs or T cells enriched from blood (not recorded which). These receptor sequences come from a woman aged 25 to 39 who had recovered from COVID-19.

The gene calls are TRBV27 and TRBJ2-1; 9 nucleotides agree with TRBD2. This CDR3 is 16 amino acids long. Germline V gene lookup returns CDR1 MNHEY and CDR2 SMNVEV (reference sequence). The V gene end was trimmed by 6 bases and the J gene end by 4 bases; junction bases not matched to a gene: 10. The CDR3 reads CASSDLLAGLYNEQFF. The CDR3 nucleotides read TGTGCCAGCAGCGACCTACTAGCGGGCTTATACAATGAGCAGTTCTTC.

The chain recombines TRBV2 with TRBJ2-3; D not resolved. This CDR3 contains 15 residues. CDR1 is SNHLY and CDR2 is FYNNEI in the germline V gene. The V and J ends lost 7 bases and 0 bases respectively, with 14 bases between them. The CDR3 reads CASTIQSPSTDTQYF. The CDR3 region has the DNA TGTGCCAGCACTATACAGTCGCCTAGCACAGATACGCAGTATTTT.

This chain uses TRBV24-1 with TRBJ2-3; D remains ambiguous. The CDR3 contains 15 residues. The germline V and J ends were trimmed by 3 bases and 0 bases, with 9 bases remaining between them. Germline-derived CDR1 and CDR2 are KGHDR and SFDVKD. CDR3 sequence reads: CATSDTRTSTDTQYF. The CDR3 DNA follows: TGTGCCACCAGTGATACCCGAACTAGCACAGATACGCAGTATTTT.

V gene TRBV24-1 combines with J gene TRBJ2-3; maybe TRBD1 (6 bases). This CDR3 contains 12 residues. The V gene's germline CDR1 is KGHDR and CDR2 SFDVKD. V lost 7 bases, J lost 14 bases, and 18 bases lay in between. The CDR3 DNA is TGTGCCACCAGGGACAGCTCCCTTCGCGTGTATTTT. This codes for CATRDSSLRVYF.

About this clone itself: The sample contains more than one DNA sequence encoding this CDR3. This chain uses TRBV7-3 with TRBJ2-1, with 8 bases aligning to TRBD2. Unmatched junction bases numbered 3, after V lost 5 bases and J lost 0 bases. The germline CDR1 and CDR2 sequences are SGHTA and FQGTGA. This CDR3 spans 15 amino acids. In nucleotides, the CDR3 is TGTGCCAGCAGCCCTACTAGCGGCTCCTACAATGAGCAGTTCTTC. Its protein is CASSPTSGSYNEQFF. Variable domain in full (rest from reference TRBV7-3 and TRBJ2-1): GAGVSQTPSNKVTEKGKYVELRCDPISGHTALYWYRQSLGQGPEFLIYFQGTGAADDSGLPNDRFFAVRPEGSVSTLKIQRTERGDSAVYLCASSPTSGSYNEQFFGPGTRLTVL.

The chain has TRBV29-1 and TRBJ1-2; 9 nucleotides line up with TRBD1. The CDR3 loop spans 13 amino acids. From germline, CDR1 is SQVTM and CDR2 ANQGSEA. The trim removed 6 bases at V and 2 bases at J, leaving 4 bases unmatched. The CDR3 sequence is CSVTDRGNYGYTF. The CDR3 nucleotides are TGCAGCGTGACGGACAGGGGAAACTATGGCTACACCTTC. Together with reference TRBV29-1 and TRBJ1-2, the CDR3 gives the full variable domain: SAVISQKPSRDICQRGTSLTIQCQVDSQVTMMFWYRQQPGQSLTLIATANQGSEATYESGFVIDKFPISRPNLTFSTLTVSNMSPEDSSIYLCSVTDRGNYGYTFGSGTRLTVV.

The rearrangement links TRBV13 to TRBJ2-7, with TRBD1 matching over 7 bases. V lost 4 bases, J lost 6 bases, and 6 bases stayed unmatched. This CDR3 is built from 13 residues. The germline V gene encodes CDR1 PRHDT and CDR2 FYEKMQ (reference sequence). The CDR3 coding sequence is TGTGCCAGCAGCTCAGACAGGGAAGGCGAGCAGTACTTC. As protein: CASSSDREGEQYF.

This clone was seen once. The rearrangement joins TRBV4-1 to TRBJ2-7; 10 nucleotides align to TRBD1. Germline lookup yields CDR1 MGHRA and CDR2 YSYEKL. The J segment lost 3 bases and the V segment lost 4 bases, leaving 18 bases of the junction unmatched. There are 19 residues in the CDR3. CDR3 amino acids: CASSLYNPGQGTWGYEQYF. CDR3 DNA: TGCGCCAGCAGCCTGTATAATCCGGGACAGGGGACTTGGGGCTACGAGCAGTACTTC.

The rearrangement links TRBV7-2 to TRBJ1-1, with D tentatively TRBD1 (5 bases). Looked up from germline, CDR1 is SGHTA and CDR2 is FQGNSA. V was shortened by 2 bases and J by 0 bases, with 16 bases between the two germline ends. The CDR3 loop spans 17 amino acids. The CDR3 here is CASSLLPLTGMNTEAFF. As DNA, the CDR3 is TGTGCCAGCAGCTTACTTCCCCTAACAGGCATGAACACTGAAGCTTTCTTT.

The genes are TRBV19 and TRBJ1-6, with D maybe TRBD1 (5 bases). The germline V gene encodes CDR1 LNHDA and CDR2 SQIVND (reference sequence). Trimming stripped 6 bases from V and 10 bases from J, with 19 bases between. CDR3 length: 15 amino acids. CDR3 DNA: TGTGCCAGTAGAGAACCAGGGAAAGTGTTATCACCCCTCCACTTT. Encoded protein: CASREPGKVLSPLHF. The full variable domain, completed using reference TRBV19 and TRBJ1-6, is DGGITQSPKYLFRKEGQNVTLSCEQNLNHDAMYWYRQDPGQGLRLIYYSQIVNDFQKGDIAEGYSVSREKKESFPLTVTSAQKNPTAFYLCASREPGKVLSPLHFGNGTRLTVT.

The table lists this clone with a count of one. The chain is built from TRBV27 and TRBJ1-1; D is uncertain. Trimming cost V 3 bases and J 1 base, with 12 bases left between them. The CDR3 covers 15 residues. Germline lookup yields CDR1 MNHEY and CDR2 SMNVEV (reference sequence). Here the CDR3 reads CASSFLRVGNTEAFF. The CDR3 DNA follows: TGTGCCAGCAGTTTCCTGAGGGTGGGGAACACTGAAGCTTTCTTT.

Here the CDR3 reads CASSTSGGATGELFF. The CDR3 coding sequence is TGTGCCAGCAGTACTAGCGGGGGGGCTACCGGGGAGCTGTTTTTT. The chain uses TRBV27 and TRBJ2-2; 13 bases are a match to TRBD2. CDR3 length equals 15 residues. Trimming took 5 bases from V and 5 from J; bases not matched to a gene: 2. Germline V gene lookup returns CDR1 MNHEY and CDR2 SMNVEV (reference sequence).

This clone has only a few counts. V gene TRBV9 combines with J gene TRBJ2-1, with D possibly matching TRBD2 (7 bases). CDR1 and CDR2 (germline): SGDLS, YYNGEE. V was clipped by 0 bases and J by 7 bases, with 17 bases between them. This CDR3 region has 16 residues. The CDR3 DNA reads TGTGCCAGCAGCGTAGCTACGGGCGGGGGCGGAAATGAGCAGTTCTTC. Protein sequence: CASSVATGGGGNEQFF.

V is TRBV7-9 and J is TRBJ1-3; no definite D call. V was shortened by 4 bases and J by 0 bases, with 13 bases between the two germline ends. The CDR3 contains 16 residues. CDR1 is SEHNR, CDR2 FQNEAQ, per germline (reference sequence). Here the CDR3 reads CASSSLRVLSGNTIYF. The CDR3 coding sequence is TGTGCCAGCAGCTCATTACGGGTTCTCTCTGGAAACACCATATATTTT.

This chain uses TRBV5-1 with TRBJ2-7; possibly TRBD1 for D (7 bases). Looked up from germline, CDR1 is SGHRS and CDR2 is YFSETQ. The CDR3 has 15 amino acids. V lost 3 bases to trimming and J lost 2 bases, with 15 bases between them. The CDR3 region is CASSSGAGGTYEQYF. The CDR3 nucleotides are TGCGCCAGCAGCTCCGGCGCAGGGGGGACCTACGAGCAGTACTTC.

The V call is TRBV9, the J call TRBJ2-6, with 8 bases fitting TRBD1. The CDR3 consists of 18 residues. Germline-derived CDR1 and CDR2 are SGDLS and YYNGEE. The V gene end was trimmed by 4 bases and the J gene end by 3 bases; junction bases not matched to a gene: 12. The CDR3 protein is CASSTEGQGALGANVLTF. Here the CDR3 DNA reads TGTGCCAGCAGCACCGAGGGGCAGGGGGCGCTTGGGGCCAACGTCCTGACTTTC.

The chain couples TRBV7-9 to TRBJ1-4, with 7 bases matching TRBD1. With 3 bases clipped from V and 4 bases from J, the junction kept 5 bases outside the gene matches. This CDR3 comprises 15 residues. Germline lookup yields CDR1 SEHNR and CDR2 FQNEAQ (reference sequence). The CDR3, as DNA: TGTGCCAGCAGCTTTTCACAGGGGTTTAATGAAAAACTGTTTTTT. This translates into CASSFSQGFNEKLFF. Full variable domain (missing parts from reference TRBV7-9 and TRBJ1-4): DTGVSQNPRHKITKRGQNVTFRCDPISEHNRLYWYRQTLGQGPEFLTYFQNEAQLEKSRLLSDRFSAERPKGSFSTLEIQRTEQGDSAMYLCASSFSQGFNEKLFFGSGTQLSVL.

The chain has TRBV5-4 and TRBJ2-3; D unclear. Germline V gene sequence: CDR1 SGHNT, CDR2 YYREEE (reference sequence). V gave up 3 bases and J gave up 1 base, with 9 bases separating them. The CDR3 has 14 residues. Here the CDR3 reads CASSWYLGTDTQYF. Here the CDR3 DNA reads TGTGCCAGCAGCTGGTACTTGGGCACAGATACGCAGTATTTT.

V gene TRBV3-1 (or the pseudogene TRBV3-2) combines with J gene TRBJ2-5; 7 nucleotides match TRBD1. The CDR3 is 15 amino acids. The V gene end was trimmed by 5 bases and the J gene end by 1 base; junction bases not matched to a gene: 7. Germline V gives CDR1 LGHDT, CDR2 YNNKEL (reference sequence). The CDR3 reads CASSGGPGGQETQYF. CDR3 bases: TGTGCCAGCAGCGGAGGTCCAGGGGGCCAAGAGACCCAGTACTTC.

J is TRBJ2-7 and V is TRBV6-5; D unresolved. Trimming removed 0 bases at V and 6 bases at J, with 9 bases between. Looked up from germline, CDR1 is MNHEY and CDR2 is SVGAGI. CDR3 length equals 13 residues. As DNA, the CDR3 is TGTGCCAGCAGTTACTCAACGTTGAGCGAGCAGTACTTC. This gives the protein CASSYSTLSEQYF.

The chain joins TRBV25-1 to TRBJ2-7; maybe TRBD2 (7 bases). V was shortened by 6 bases and J by 3 bases, with 18 bases between the two germline ends. Germline loops: CDR1 MGHDK, CDR2 SYGVNS. The CDR3 has 15 residues. Here the CDR3 DNA reads TGTGCCAGCAGCGGTTGGGGGCGGGGGATCTACGAGCAGTACTTC. Translating gives CASSGWGRGIYEQYF.

The chain combines TRBV10-3 with TRBJ2-5, with 7 bases aligning to TRBD1. Germline assignment: CDR1 ENHRY and CDR2 SYGVKD. V lost 2 bases, J lost 4 bases, and 10 bases stayed unmatched. The CDR3 consists of 16 residues. In nucleotides, the CDR3 is TGTGCCATCAGTGAGAGCCATAGGGGGCTGGGAGAGACCCAGTACTTC. This encodes CAISESHRGLGETQYF.

V usage is TRBV7-3 and J usage is TRBJ2-1; 11 bases line up with TRBD2. The CDR3 contains 17 residues. Germline V gene sequence: CDR1 SGHTA, CDR2 FQGTGA. Germline trimming cut 5 bases from V and 10 bases from J; bases unmatched to any gene: 16. DNA of the CDR3: TGTGCCAGCAGCGGAGCCGGGACTAGCGGCCGCTCTTGGGAGCAGTTCTTC. As protein: CASSGAGTSGRSWEQFF.

CDR3 amino acids: CASSPRTGYGADTQYF. Written as DNA, the CDR3 is TGTGCCAGCTCACCCCGGACAGGGTATGGCGCAGATACGCAGTATTTT. This chain connects TRBV18 to TRBJ2-3; 8 bases match TRBD1. This CDR3 comprises 16 residues. V lost 3 bases and J lost 4; bases outside the gene matches: 9. CDR1 is KGHSH, CDR2 LQKENI, per germline.

The gene calls are TRBV7-8 and TRBJ2-7; maybe TRBD2 (7 bases). Per the germline V gene, CDR1 is SGHVS and CDR2 is FQNEAQ. The CDR3 runs 14 residues. Deletions cut 7 bases from V and 2 bases from J, with 15 bases between. This CDR3 reads CASKSGTNTYEQYF. In DNA, the CDR3 is TGTGCCAGCAAGAGCGGGACAAATACCTACGAGCAGTACTTC. Looking up the rest from reference TRBV7-8 and TRBJ2-7 gives the full variable domain: GAGVSQSPRYKVAKRGQDVALRCDPISGHVSLFWYQQALGQGPEFLTYFQNEAQLDKSGLPSDRFFAERPEGSVSTLKIQRTQQEDSAVYLCASKSGTNTYEQYFGPGTRLTVT.

The sample holds a few counts of this clone. The chain is built from TRBV6-5 and TRBJ1-6; the D is unclear. CDR1 and CDR2 (germline): MNHEY, SVGAGI. V was clipped by 6 bases and J by 10 bases, with 13 bases between them. The CDR3 loop spans 13 amino acids. DNA of the CDR3: TGTGCCAGCAGGGTGGACTATTCCTCACCCCTCCACTTT. Its protein is CASRVDYSSPLHF.

V usage is TRBV19 and J usage is TRBJ1-1; D gene ambiguous. Germline lookup yields CDR1 LNHDA and CDR2 SQIVND (reference sequence). With 3 bases removed from V and 1 base from J, the gap between germline ends came to 15 bases. The CDR3 has 16 residues. The CDR3 spells CASSIQGGLGNTEAFF. In nucleotides, the CDR3 is TGTGCCAGTAGTATTCAAGGCGGGCTTGGGAACACTGAAGCTTTCTTT. Full variable domain (remainder filled in from reference TRBV19 and TRBJ1-1): DGGITQSPKYLFRKEGQNVTLSCEQNLNHDAMYWYRQDPGQGLRLIYYSQIVNDFQKGDIAEGYSVSREKKESFPLTVTSAQKNPTAFYLCASSIQGGLGNTEAFFGQGTRLTVV.